The clone carrying this T cell receptor beta chain turned up a few times. Its antigen is unidentified. Germline CDR1 is SQVTM and CDR2 is ANQGSEA. This CDR3 has 14 residues. Trimming removed 2 bases at V and 3 bases at J, with 14 bases between. TCRB transcripts that were expressed got sequenced, as all of the isolated RNA had been reverse transcribed. Produced via immunoSEQ multiplex PCR; TCRdb's table is partial and in-frame only. The sample lists over 700,000 clones, 15% to 20% seen once, with 0.023% in the top ten. This sample is drawn from a study of beta chain features in type 1 diabetes. Study results and limitations: In all four CD4+ subsets, TCRB CDR3 length was significantly, moderately reduced in type 1 diabetes.

The chain employs TRBV29-1 and TRBJ2-7; maybe TRBD1 (7 bases). Sequencing input: naive CD4+ T cells from blood. The receptor comes from a woman in her late teens or twenties in good health. In DNA form, the CDR3 reads TGCAGCGTTGAATTTGGGACAGCGGGCTACGAGCAGTACTTC. Protein sequence: CSVEFGTAGYEQYF.